Listed below are T cell receptor beta chains from one sample, sequenced in a study of T-cell memory formation after mild COVID-19. TCRdb re-analysed the 5' RACE reads in MiXCR, keeping a single row per CDR3 protein. The profile shows under 150,000 distinct CDR3 sequences, approximately 15% of them singletons. Material for sequencing was PBMCs or a T cell subset sorted from them (not recorded which). The receptor source for this set is an adult woman who had mild COVID-19 (a few samples of this study predate the infection). Cell type and time point are not known. The CDR3 runs from the conserved cysteine through the conserved F or W.

TRBJ2-2 TRBV13 CASSASQGHIGELFF
TRBJ1-1 TRBV20-1 CSALDSSNTEAFF
TRBJ2-1 TRBV7-9 CASSQGTSGNNEQFF
TRBJ2-2 TRBV15 CATSAWEAENTGELFF
TRBJ2-3 TRBV19 CASSIRGATVDTQYF
TRBJ2-7 TRBV14 CASSRGTGVWYEQYF
TRBJ2-2 TRBV5-1 CASSLGQGRAGELFF
TRBJ2-3 TRBV4-3 CASSQGLAGGDTQYF
TRBJ2-2 TRBV5-1 CASRQELAGELFF
TRBJ2-2 TRBV7-9 CASSLRFPGAFEIGGELFF
TRBJ2-7 TRBV20-1 CSARRGNHYEQYF
TRBJ2-3 TRBV12-3/TRBV12-4 CASSLGETDTQYF
TRBJ2-3 TRBV5-5 CASSYGGATDTQYF
TRBJ1-5 TRBV7-9 CASSSGTTSNQPQHF
TRBJ2-4 TRBV12-3/TRBV12-4 CASSPGLAGVDIQYF
TRBJ1-1 TRBV24-1 CATSEAGVGAFF
TRBJ1-3 TRBV5-6 CASSSTGIPPSGNTIYF
TRBJ2-2 TRBV6-5 CASSYSIQNTGELFF
TRBJ2-3 TRBV12-3/TRBV12-4 CASSVVAGGRLTDTQYF
TRBJ2-5 TRBV5-6 CASSASMYLETQYF
TRBJ2-1 TRBV6-5 CASSDLAYNEQFF
TRBJ2-7 TRBV24-1 CATSDFATSGNYEQYF
TRBJ2-5 TRBV4-1 CASKGDRGAQYF
TRBJ2-1 TRBV12-3/TRBV12-4 CASSLTSLAGVSYNEQFF
TRBJ1-1 TRBV12-3/TRBV12-4 CASSLNTGGVTEAFF
TRBJ2-3 TRBV7-9 CASSHSSGVSTDTQYF
TRBJ2-1 TRBV7-3 CASSWTSGINEQFF
TRBJ2-2 TRBV6-5 CASSYAGVLGAGELFF
TRBJ2-7 TRBV4-1 CASSHPGLGSYEQYF
TRBJ2-2 TRBV12-3/TRBV12-4 CASWGDYVPGELFF
TRBJ2-1 TRBV6-6 CASSSLGYSDSYNEQFF
TRBJ1-6 TRBV19 CASRPAGRLLSPLHF
TRBJ2-5 TRBV5-1 CASSLAGSELGTQYF
TRBJ2-1 TRBV5-1 CASSPGTDNEQFF
TRBJ1-6 TRBV10-3 CAISESAPGTALHF
TRBJ2-5 TRBV7-9 CASSLPLGGETQYF
TRBJ2-7 TRBV9 CASSVGTVAGTEQYF
TRBJ2-7 TRBV29-1 CSVKSGRVSYEQYF
TRBJ2-7 TRBV13 CASSLGLAGTYEQYF
TRBJ2-3 TRBV7-2 CASSSTGRTYTDTQYF
TRBJ2-3 TRBV20-1 CSARVGLSTQYF
TRBJ1-2 TRBV7-2 CASSLTGAVANYGYTF
TRBJ2-1 TRBV2 CASSELEGSYNEQFF
TRBJ2-6 TRBV7-9 CASSRSLPGRSSGANVLTF
TRBJ2-7 TRBV20-1 CSARGGYEQYF
TRBJ2-2 TRBV11-3 CASSSTGLGTGELFF
TRBJ2-1 TRBV7-3 CASSLRLAPSGNEQFF
TRBJ2-5 TRBV27 CASSLGLAETQYF